This TCR beta chain was observed in a study of T cell responses to AZD1222 COVID-19 vaccine. Germline values: CDR1 SGHDT, CDR2 YYEEEE. J gave up 5 bases and V 0 bases, and 15 bases lay outside the gene matches. The CDR3 spans 18 residues. Assay used: immunoSEQ multiplex PCR; TCRdb lists only in-frame clones, some missing. The table records roughly 93,000 clones, roughly 87% of them present only once. The chain has TRBV5-6 and TRBJ1-1; 8 nucleotides line up with TRBD1. Sequencing was performed on peripheral blood, taken on day 0 of AZD1222 vaccination. The receptor was isolated from an adult in good health. DNA of the CDR3: TGTGCCAGCAGCTTGGCCGGCGCAGGGGGCAATTTTTGGACTGAAGCTTTCTTT. This translates into CASSLAGAGGNFWTEAFF.